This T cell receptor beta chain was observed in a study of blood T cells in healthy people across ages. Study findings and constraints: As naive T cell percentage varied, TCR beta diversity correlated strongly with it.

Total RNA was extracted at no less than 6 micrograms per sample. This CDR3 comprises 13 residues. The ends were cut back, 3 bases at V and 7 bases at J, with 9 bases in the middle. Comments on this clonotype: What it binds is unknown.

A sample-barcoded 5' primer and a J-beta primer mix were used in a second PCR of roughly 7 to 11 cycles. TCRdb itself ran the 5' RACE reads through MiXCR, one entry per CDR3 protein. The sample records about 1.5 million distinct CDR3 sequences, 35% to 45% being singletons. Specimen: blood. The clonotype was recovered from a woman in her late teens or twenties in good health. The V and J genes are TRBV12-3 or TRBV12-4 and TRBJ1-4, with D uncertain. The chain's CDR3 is CASSFGAFEKLFF. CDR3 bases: TGTGCCAGCAGTTTCGGAGCTTTTGAAAAACTGTTTTTT.